Below, 15 T cell receptor beta chains from the same sample are listed, as sequenced in a study of CD8 T cells in Susac syndrome. When the RNA was reverse transcribed, random hexamers were used with an input of roughly 0.45 to 1 ug. MiXCR was run by TCRdb on the immunoSEQ multiplex PCR reads, yielding one entry per CDR3 protein. The sample lists about 90,000 distinct CDR3 sequences; over 85% were seen once. The sequencing sample was made of CD8+ T cells from PBMCs. The source of these receptors is a human donor in good health.

The rearrangement joins TRBV7-2 to TRBJ2-3; 9 nucleotides line up with TRBD2. The germline gives CDR1 SGHTA, CDR2 FQGNSA. Trimming at V came to 0 bases and at J to 6 bases, leaving 10 bases not matched to a gene. The CDR3 sequence is 17 residues long. The CDR3 nucleotides read TGTGCCAGCAGCTTAGCGAATCGGGGCGGGGGGGCTGATACGCAGTATTTT. Its protein product is CASSLANRGGGADTQYF.

The chain is built from TRBV29-1 and TRBJ2-1; D gene ambiguous. V gave up 6 bases and J gave up 0 bases, with 18 bases separating them. The CDR3 has 16 amino acids. The germline V gene encodes CDR1 SQVTM and CDR2 ANQGSEA. CDR3: CSVEPPISVSYNEQFF. The CDR3 DNA reads TGCAGCGTGGAGCCCCCCATCTCGGTCTCCTACAATGAGCAGTTCTTC.

The V gene is TRBV3-1, the J gene TRBJ2-1; D is unresolved. Trimming left V 4 bases short and J 2 bases short, with 6 bases between. The CDR3 is 13 amino acids. Germline assignment: CDR1 LGHDT and CDR2 YNNKEL (reference sequence). The CDR3 loop is CASSPSTYNEQFF. The DNA of the CDR3 is TGTGCCAGCAGCCCATCTACCTACAATGAGCAGTTCTTC.

In its sample, this clonotype was seen once. The genes are TRBV3-1 and TRBJ1-1, with 10 positions matching TRBD1. V lost 5 bases to trimming and J lost 3 bases; unmatched junction nucleotides: 6. Germline V CDR1 and CDR2: LGHDT, YNNKEL (reference sequence). This CDR3 has 15 residues. In DNA form, the CDR3 reads TGTGCCAGCAGCAAAAAGACAGGGGGCGACACTGAAGCTTTCTTT. This translates into CASSKKTGGDTEAFF.

The chain recombines TRBV10-2 with TRBJ2-7; no clear D gene. This CDR3 is 13 amino acids long. Between the trimmed V and J ends, which lost 3 bases and 6 bases, there was a span of 12 bases. Germline loops: CDR1 WSHSY, CDR2 SAAADI. Here the CDR3 DNA reads TGCGCCAGCAGTGATGGCAGTTGGTCCGAGCAGTACTTC. Translated, it gives CASSDGSWSEQYF.

This chain uses TRBV27 with TRBJ1-5; 7 nucleotides agree with TRBD1. Germline V gene data show CDR1 as MNHEY and CDR2 as SMNVEV (reference sequence). After removal of 6 bases from V and 6 bases from J, the junction contained 11 bases not matched to a gene. This CDR3 is 15 amino acids long. The CDR3 loop reads CASSPLQGLGQPQHF. The CDR3 DNA sequence: TGTGCCAGCAGCCCTCTACAGGGGCTAGGTCAGCCCCAGCATTTT.

The V gene is TRBV7-9, the J gene TRBJ2-7; D might be TRBD2 (5 bases). V was cut by 5 bases and J by 2 bases, with 7 bases left in between. Germline-derived CDR1 and CDR2 are SEHNR and FQNEAQ (reference sequence). This CDR3 region has 12 residues. The CDR3 loop is CASSPGAYEQYF. In nucleotides, the CDR3 is TGTGCCAGCAGCCCCGGGGCCTACGAGCAGTACTTC. Based on the CDR3 plus reference TRBV7-9 and TRBJ2-7, the full variable domain is DTGVSQNPRHKITKRGQNVTFRCDPISEHNRLYWYRQTLGQGPEFLTYFQNEAQLEKSRLLSDRFSAERPKGSFSTLEIQRTEQGDSAMYLCASSPGAYEQYFGPGTRLTVT.

The chain links TRBV29-1 to TRBJ2-1; 8 nucleotides agree with TRBD1. The CDR3 is made up of 14 amino acids. V was pared by 1 base and J by 9 bases, with 8 bases of the junction left unmatched. Germline assignment: CDR1 SQVTM and CDR2 ANQGSEA. The CDR3 DNA reads as TGCAGCGTTGAAGTCGGGGACAGGATCGGTGAGCAGTTCTTC. This translates into CSVEVGDRIGEQFF.

This clonotype was seen just once. V and J are TRBV9 and TRBJ2-3; D may correspond to TRBD1 or TRBD2 (5 bases each). In germline, CDR1 is SGDLS, CDR2 YYNGEE. The CDR3 loop spans 15 amino acids. The V gene lost 4 bases and the J gene lost 0 bases, with 12 bases spanning the gap. CDR3 residues: CASSIGTSSTDTQYF. CDR3 DNA sequence: TGTGCCAGCAGCATCGGGACCTCTAGCACAGATACGCAGTATTTT.

The V call is TRBV20-1, the J call TRBJ1-2; TRBD1 agrees at 7 bases. The V gene's germline CDR1 is DFQATT and CDR2 SNEGSKA (reference sequence). The CDR3 sequence is 12 residues long. V was clipped by 6 bases and J by 8 bases; unmatched bases: 9. CDR3 bases: TGCAGTGCGAGCGACAGGGTGTACGGCTACACCTTC. This gives the protein CSASDRVYGYTF.

The chain joins TRBV24-1 to TRBJ2-5; no firm D call. Germline loops: CDR1 KGHDR, CDR2 SFDVKD. V lost 4 bases to trimming and J lost 4 bases, with 18 bases between them. The CDR3 length is 16 residues. In DNA, the CDR3 is TGTGCCACCAGTGACCCCTCGACAAGCCAACCAGAGACCCAGTACTTC. This sequence encodes CATSDPSTSQPETQYF.

The rearrangement uses TRBV9 and TRBJ1-1; possibly TRBD1 for D (5 bases). CDR1 and CDR2 from the germline V gene are SGDLS and YYNGEE. The CDR3 extends over 14 amino acids. Trimming pared 0 bases from V and 0 bases from J, leaving 6 bases between. The CDR3 DNA reads TGTGCCAGCAGCGTAGAGGACATGAACACTGAAGCTTTCTTT. Residues: CASSVEDMNTEAFF.

The chain has TRBV3-1 and TRBJ2-5, with 9 bases matching TRBD2. The CDR3 extends over 17 amino acids. Germline values: CDR1 LGHDT, CDR2 YNNKEL (reference sequence). The V gene end was trimmed by 2 bases and the J gene end by 1 base; junction bases not matched to a gene: 8. The CDR3 DNA follows: TGTGCCAGCAGCCAAAGGGGGGGACTAGCAACCCAAGAGACCCAGTACTTC. It is translated as CASSQRGGLATQETQYF.

V is TRBV7-9 and J is TRBJ2-5; D gene unclear. There are 13 residues in the CDR3. Germline lookup yields CDR1 SEHNR and CDR2 FQNEAQ (reference sequence). The ends were cut back, 5 bases at V and 3 bases at J, with 10 bases in the middle. CDR3 residues: CASSPTLEETQYF. As DNA, the CDR3 is TGTGCCAGCAGCCCTACCCTTGAAGAGACCCAGTACTTC.

A remark on this clonotype: The germline gene is not matched at one end of the junction; a read error may be the cause. The chain employs TRBV9 and TRBJ1-2; D is perhaps TRBD1 (6 bases). Germline CDR1 is SGDLS and CDR2 is YYNGEE. The CDR3 covers 12 residues. The CDR3 DNA is TGTGCCAGCAGCGCAGGACAGCTTGAGGCCGCCTTC. It encodes CASSAGQLEAAF. The full variable domain, completed using reference TRBV9 and TRBJ1-2, is DSGVTQTPKHLITATGQRVTLRCSPRSGDLSVYWYQQSLDQGLQFLIQYYNGEERAKGNILERFSAQQFPDLHSELNLSSLELGDSALYFCASSAGQLEAAFGSGTRLTVV.